The 16 T cell receptor beta chains in this list originate from one sample, sequenced in a study of a mutant IDH1 vaccine in newly diagnosed glioma. The antigens for these receptors are not known. Measured with immunoSEQ multiplex PCR; TCRdb has only the in-frame clones, and not every one. This sample has 69,000 or so clones, with roughly 86% found just once. Time point here: week 35, safety follow-up. Vaccine doses each comprised 300 ug of mutant IDH1 20-mer peptide, with topical imiquimod. Source: PBMCs, taken from a glioma patient whose treatment included an IDH1 peptide vaccine. These TCRs come from a young man with glioma.

A few counts support this clone. This sequence joins TRBV7-2 and TRBJ1-5; D not certain. Germline CDR1 SGHTA, CDR2 FQGNSA. The V gene lost 5 bases and the J gene lost 1 base, with 12 bases spanning the gap. The CDR3 loop spans 15 amino acids. The CDR3 DNA reads as TGTGCCAGCAGCCTATGGGTGGGGAGCAATCAGCCCCAGCATTTT. Protein: CASSLWVGSNQPQHF.

The rearrangement joins TRBV7-2 to TRBJ2-7; no clear D. In germline, CDR1 is SGHTA, CDR2 FQGNSA. This CDR3 comprises 15 residues. Deletions cut 5 bases from V and 4 bases from J, with 18 bases between. The chain's CDR3 is CASSPPDRSQYEQYF. DNA of the CDR3: TGTGCCAGCAGCCCCCCTGATAGGTCCCAATACGAGCAGTACTTC.

The rearrangement joins TRBV10-3 to TRBJ1-2, with D hard to call. Trimming took 2 bases from V and 1 from J, leaving 5 bases between them. Germline V CDR1 and CDR2: ENHRY, SYGVKD. This CDR3 spans 13 amino acids. For the CDR3, the DNA is TGTGCCATCAGTGAGCCTTTTAACTATGGCTACACCTTC. It is translated as CAISEPFNYGYTF.

This clone was counted a single time. DNA for the CDR3: TGTGCCAGCAGCTTAGGAACAGGGGGATCCTATAATTCACCCCTCCACTTT. This gives the protein CASSLGTGGSYNSPLHF. The chain uses TRBV7-2 and TRBJ1-6, with TRBD1 matching over 8 bases. The germline V gene encodes CDR1 SGHTA and CDR2 FQGNSA. J gave up 1 base and V 1 base, and 3 bases lay outside the gene matches. CDR3 length: 17 residues.

The chain combines TRBV28 with TRBJ1-1, with D possibly being TRBD1 (5 bases). Germline V gives CDR1 MDHEN, CDR2 SYDVKM. V was cut by 6 bases and J by 4 bases, with 18 bases left in between. The CDR3 loop spans 15 amino acids. CDR3 sequence reads: CASRARRGVGTEAFF. The CDR3 region has the DNA TGTGCCAGCAGAGCGAGACGGGGCGTAGGCACTGAAGCTTTCTTT.

The V gene is TRBV21-1, the J gene TRBJ2-5. TRBV21-1 is annotated as a pseudogene. The CDR3 runs 13 residues. CDR3 bases: TGTGCCAGCAGCAAGGGTGTCGGAGAGACCCAGTACTTC. It specifies CASSKGVGETQYF.

This sequence joins TRBV28 and TRBJ1-5; D gene unclear. Trimming left V 6 bases short and J 4 bases short, with 16 bases between. Germline-derived CDR1 and CDR2 are MDHEN and SYDVKM. CDR3 length: 15 residues. The CDR3 loop reads CASSPPGQFNQPQHF. The CDR3, as DNA: TGTGCCAGCAGCCCCCCTGGGCAGTTTAATCAGCCCCAGCATTTT. Complete variable domain (other parts from reference TRBV28 and TRBJ1-5): DVKVTQSSRYLVKRTGEKVFLECVQDMDHENMFWYRQDPGLGLRLIYFSYDVKMKEKGDIPEGYSVSREKKERFSLILESASTNQTSMYLCASSPPGQFNQPQHFGDGTRLSIL.

The chain employs TRBV2 and TRBJ2-1; no definite D call. Trimming shortened V by 4 bases and J by 7 bases, and 14 bases separated the two germline ends. This CDR3 has 14 residues. Germline CDR1 is SNHLY and CDR2 is FYNNEI. CDR3 sequence: CASSVGSSRNEQFF. The DNA of the CDR3 is TGTGCCAGCAGTGTTGGCAGTTCTCGAAATGAGCAGTTCTTC. The full variable domain, in which reference TRBV2 and TRBJ2-1 provide the parts outside the CDR3, is EPEVTQTPSHQVTQMGQEVILRCVPISNHLYFYWYRQILGQKVEFLVSFYNNEISEKSEIFDDQFSVERPDGSNFTLKIRSTKLEDSAMYFCASSVGSSRNEQFFGPGTRLTVL.

The chain uses TRBV14 and TRBJ2-1; 8 nucleotides agree with TRBD1. J lost 8 bases, V lost 4 bases, and 4 bases had no gene match. The germline V gene encodes CDR1 SGHDN and CDR2 FVKESK. This CDR3 has 13 amino acids. The CDR3 DNA reads as TGTGCCAGCAGCCTCGGACAGGGCGATGAGCAGTTCTTC. The encoded protein is CASSLGQGDEQFF.

About this clone: This sample also contains other DNA sequences that code for the same CDR3. J is TRBJ2-2 and V is TRBV5-4, with D unresolved. The germline V gene encodes CDR1 SGHNT and CDR2 YYREEE (reference sequence). V lost 0 bases to trimming and J lost 1 base, with 4 bases between them. CDR3 length: 14 amino acids. The CDR3 is CASSLELNTGELFF. Here the CDR3 DNA reads TGTGCCAGCAGCTTGGAACTGAACACCGGGGAGCTGTTTTTT.

This clone was counted a few times. The V call is TRBV30, the J call TRBJ1-5; D not resolved. From germline, CDR1 is GTSNPN and CDR2 SVGIG (reference sequence). CDR3 length equals 14 residues. V was trimmed by 0 bases and J by 4 bases, leaving 10 bases between them. For the CDR3, the DNA is TGTGCCTGGAGTGTAGGCCAGGTAAATCAGCCCCAGCATTTT. This gives the protein CAWSVGQVNQPQHF.

In nucleotides, the CDR3 is TGTGCCAGCAGTGTTGCAACAGGGAAAATCGATGGCTACACCTTC. Protein sequence: CASSVATGKIDGYTF. The chain carries TRBV6-1 and TRBJ1-2, with D perhaps TRBD1 (6 bases). In germline, CDR1 is MNHNS, CDR2 SASEGT. Trimming cost V 4 bases and J 6 bases, with 18 bases left between them. This CDR3 contains 15 residues.

The chain employs TRBV28 and TRBJ1-6; no clear D. This CDR3 comprises 15 residues. In germline, CDR1 is MDHEN, CDR2 SYDVKM. The V gene lost 5 bases and the J gene lost 7 bases, with 15 bases spanning the gap. CDR3 bases: TGTGCCAGCAGTCCATCCAGCGGGGTCAATTCACCCCTCCACTTT. This codes for CASSPSSGVNSPLHF.

V gene TRBV7-9 combines with J gene TRBJ2-7; D gene ambiguous. The length of the CDR3 is 13 residues. Trimming took off 1 base at V and 4 bases at J, with 8 bases between the two ends. Germline V lookup: CDR1 SEHNR, CDR2 FQNEAQ (reference sequence). CDR3 coding DNA: TGTGCCAGCAGCTTAGACCTAACTTACGAGCAGTACTTC. Protein: CASSLDLTYEQYF.

The chain uses TRBV7-9 and TRBJ2-2; D remains ambiguous. V shed 2 bases and J shed 1 base, with 5 bases lying between them. CDR1 and CDR2 (germline): SEHNR, FQNEAQ (reference sequence). The CDR3 runs 14 residues. The DNA of the CDR3 is TGTGCCAGCAGCTTATCTGGGAACACCGGGGAGCTGTTTTTT. Translation gives CASSLSGNTGELFF.

The rearrangement links TRBV2 to TRBJ1-1, with D unresolved. In germline, CDR1 is SNHLY, CDR2 FYNNEI. V lost 2 bases and J lost 7, with 8 bases in between. The CDR3 runs 12 residues. In DNA form, the CDR3 reads TGTGCCAGCAGTGAACACAGAAGTGAAGCTTTCTTT. The encoded protein is CASSEHRSEAFF.